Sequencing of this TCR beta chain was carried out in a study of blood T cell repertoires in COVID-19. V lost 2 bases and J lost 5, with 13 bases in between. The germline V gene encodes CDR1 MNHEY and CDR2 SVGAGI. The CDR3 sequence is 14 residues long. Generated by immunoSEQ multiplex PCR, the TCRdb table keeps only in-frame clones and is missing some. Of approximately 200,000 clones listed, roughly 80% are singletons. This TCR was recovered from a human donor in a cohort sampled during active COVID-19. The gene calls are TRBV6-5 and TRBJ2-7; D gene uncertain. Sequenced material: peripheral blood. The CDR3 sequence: CASSYASSHNEQYF. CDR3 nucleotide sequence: TGTGCCAGCAGTTACGCTTCTAGTCATAACGAGCAGTACTTC.